The 27 T cell receptor beta chains below all came from one sample that was sequenced in a study of regulatory T cells in long-lasting Graves disease. Through Arm-PCR of CDR3 regions and iRepertoire HTBI primers, TCR beta libraries were built. TCRdb ran MiXCR on the multiplex PCR reads and lists one entry per CDR3 protein. The repertoire holds 310,000 or so distinct CDR3 sequences, less than 20% seen once, with 29% in the top ten. Specified time point: persistent/refractory GD, antithyroid drugs over 5 years with positive TRAb. Preparation of the TCR library used RNA extracted from PBMCs. Source: peripheral blood mononuclear cells (PBMCs), taken when the disease was refractory, from a patient treated with antithyroid drugs. All receptors derive from a female donor with Graves disease.

This clonotype has ten or more counts. This rearrangement joins TRBV2 to TRBJ1-2; D might be TRBD1 (5 bases). V lost 8 bases to trimming and J lost 1 base, with 11 bases between them. This CDR3 has 13 residues. Looked up from germline, CDR1 is SNHLY and CDR2 is FYNNEI. CDR3 in DNA: TGTGCCAGCGGGGGGGAGAGTAACTATGGCTACACCTTC. Encoded protein: CASGGESNYGYTF.

The table lists this clonotype with a few counts. The V gene is TRBV6-1, the J gene TRBJ2-2; D remains ambiguous. The CDR3 extends over 16 amino acids. CDR1 MNHNS and CDR2 SASEGT come from the germline V gene. Trimming removed 5 bases at V and 5 bases at J, with 18 bases between. Here the CDR3 reads CASSPTGVGRTGELFF. Here the CDR3 DNA reads TGTGCCAGCAGTCCGACGGGCGTAGGACGTACCGGGGAGCTGTTTTTT.

This chain connects TRBV28 to TRBJ2-7, with D unresolved. This CDR3 contains 14 residues. Per the germline V gene, CDR1 is MDHEN and CDR2 is SYDVKM. The V gene lost 4 bases and the J gene lost 5 bases, with 15 bases spanning the gap. CDR3 DNA: TGTGCCAGCAGTTGGGCAGCGTCCCTCCACGAGCAGTACTTC. Translating gives CASSWAASLHEQYF.

The rearrangement joins TRBV24-1 to TRBJ2-3; D ambiguous. This CDR3 region has 13 residues. Between the trimmed V and J ends, which lost 4 bases and 4 bases, there was a span of 8 bases. Germline CDR1 and CDR2: KGHDR and SFDVKD. The CDR3 loop reads CATSDSWSDTQYF. The DNA of the CDR3 is TGTGCCACCAGTGACTCGTGGTCAGATACGCAGTATTTT.

V and J are TRBV11-3 and TRBJ1-2; D remains ambiguous. Trimming stripped 3 bases from V and 4 bases from J, with 15 bases between. Germline V lookup: CDR1 SGHNT, CDR2 YENEEA. There are 15 residues in the CDR3. The CDR3 nucleotides are TGTGCCAGCAGCTTTCTGCCTACAGATCCCTATGGCTACACCTTC. Protein product: CASSFLPTDPYGYTF.

The sample holds one count of this clonotype. One end of the junction fails to match germline, which may point to a read error. In DNA, the CDR3 is TGTGCCAGTAGTACCCGGAAGGACAGGTGGTTT. It specifies CASSTRKDRWF. The chain uses TRBV19 and TRBJ1-1; 7 positions match TRBD1. This CDR3 has 11 amino acids. Germline V gene lookup returns CDR1 LNHDA and CDR2 SQIVND (reference sequence). Full variable domain (missing parts from reference TRBV19 and TRBJ1-1): DGGITQSPKYLFRKEGQNVTLSCEQNLNHDAMYWYRQDPGQGLRLIYYSQIVNDFQKGDIAEGYSVSREKKESFPLTVTSAQKNPTAFYLCASSTRKDRWFGQGTRLTVV.

This clonotype was observed at least ten times. V is TRBV6-1 and J is TRBJ1-5; 9 nucleotides line up with TRBD1. Per germline, CDR1 MNHNS and CDR2 SASEGT. V dropped 5 bases and J dropped 5; count of bases not matched to a gene: 7. The CDR3 runs 15 residues. This CDR3 is CASSRDRVKDQPQHF. In DNA, the CDR3 is TGTGCCAGCAGTAGGGACAGGGTTAAAGATCAGCCCCAGCATTTT.

Turning to this clonotype: The CDR3 carries no conserved terminal phenylalanine or tryptophan, so it likely arises from a read error. This chain links TRBV3-1 with TRBJ2-2; TRBD2 agrees at 13 bases. The CDR3 consists of 15 residues. Germline V CDR1 and CDR2: LGHDT, YNNKEL (reference sequence). After removal of 4 bases from V and 8 bases from J, the junction contained 4 bases not matched to a gene. CDR3 sequence reads: CASSPGLAGVGELFS. The DNA for the CDR3 is TGTGCCAGCAGCCCTGGACTAGCGGGAGTTGGGGAGCTGTTTTCT.

This rearrangement joins TRBV20-1 to TRBJ2-2; 8 bases are shared with TRBD2. The CDR3 consists of 16 residues. V was pared by 1 base and J by 1 base, with 5 bases of the junction left unmatched. Germline V lookup: CDR1 DFQATT, CDR2 SNEGSKA (reference sequence). The CDR3 region has the DNA TGCAGTGCTAGAGGGATCGGGAGGGGGAACACCGGGGAGCTGTTTTTT. It specifies CSARGIGRGNTGELFF.

This clonotype was detected ten times or more. The rearrangement uses TRBV11-2 and TRBJ2-7, with D tentatively TRBD1 or TRBD2 (5 bases each). Germline CDR1 SGHAT, CDR2 FQNNGV. The CDR3 loop spans 15 amino acids. Trimming pared 5 bases from V and 1 base from J, leaving 15 bases between. CDR3 coding DNA: TGTGCCAGCAGCCCCTATGTGAGGGGATCCTACGAGCAGTACTTC. As protein: CASSPYVRGSYEQYF.

This clonotype appeared a single time. The junction differs from germline at one of its ends, possibly a read error. The gene calls are TRBV7-9 and TRBJ1-1, with D unresolved. The CDR3 has 12 amino acids. The germline gives CDR1 SEHNR, CDR2 FQNEAQ (reference sequence). CDR3 sequence: CASSLHHTEASF. The CDR3 DNA reads TGTGCCAGCAGCTTACATCACACTGAAGCTTCCTTT.

Ten or more counts support this clonotype. This chain uses TRBV10-3 with TRBJ2-5; no firm D call. The germline CDR1 and CDR2 sequences are ENHRY and SYGVKD. This CDR3 is built from 15 residues. Trimming shortened V by 0 bases and J by 4 bases, and 12 bases separated the two germline ends. The CDR3, as DNA: TGTGCCATCAGTGAGTCTCAGGCGCCGGGAGAGACCCAGTACTTC. This gives the protein CAISESQAPGETQYF.

This clonotype has ten or more counts. The chain links TRBV29-1 to TRBJ1-2; no reliable D call. Germline lookup yields CDR1 SQVTM and CDR2 ANQGSEA. This CDR3 is 13 amino acids long. The ends were cut back, 1 base at V and 5 bases at J, with 11 bases in the middle. CDR3 protein: CSVEVPQTYGYTF. The DNA of the CDR3 is TGCAGCGTTGAAGTACCCCAGACATATGGCTACACCTTC.

V is TRBV27 and J is TRBJ1-3; TRBD1 matches 10 bases. The ends lost 5 bases at V and 4 bases at J; junction bases unmatched: 2. CDR1 and CDR2 (germline): MNHEY, SMNVEV (reference sequence). CDR3 length: 14 amino acids. This chain's CDR3 is CASSADRGGNTIYF. The CDR3 DNA is TGTGCCAGCAGTGCGGACAGGGGGGGAAACACCATATATTTT.

This clonotype came up many times. This rearrangement joins TRBV18 to TRBJ2-7; D not certain. The CDR3 is made up of 15 amino acids. Germline V gives CDR1 KGHSH, CDR2 LQKENI. Trimming cost V 4 bases and J 0 bases, with 13 bases left between them. This CDR3 is CASSREDHYSYEQYF. The CDR3 region has the DNA TGTGCCAGCTCACGAGAGGACCATTACTCCTACGAGCAGTACTTC.

A note on this clonotype: Being one base from a much bigger clone, this may be a read error. V gene TRBV5-1 combines with J gene TRBJ1-6; 8 bases line up with TRBD1. The V gene's germline CDR1 is SGHRS and CDR2 YFSETQ. The CDR3 extends over 15 amino acids. The CDR3 DNA sequence: TGCGCCAGCAGCTTGGTCGGACAGGGACAATCACCCCTCAACTTT. This translates into CASSLVGQGQSPLNF.

This clonotype was detected many times. The chain joins TRBV27 to TRBJ1-5; D is unclear. V lost 4 bases to trimming and J lost 7 bases, with 17 bases between them. Per germline, CDR1 MNHEY and CDR2 SMNVEV (reference sequence). This CDR3 contains 15 residues. In nucleotides, the CDR3 is TGTGCCAGCAGTTCAGTAGTGGGGTCGGGACAGCCCCAGCATTTT. Translation: CASSSVVGSGQPQHF.

This clonotype has at least ten counts. V usage is TRBV6-1 and J usage is TRBJ2-2, with D possibly being TRBD1 (5 bases). The CDR3 has 15 amino acids. The V end lost 10 bases, the J end lost 5 bases, and 20 bases lay between the germline ends. Germline V CDR1 and CDR2: MNHNS, SASEGT. In DNA form, the CDR3 reads TGTGCCAACCTAGGGGCTCCCACCGCAACCGGGGAGCTGTTTTTT. Translation gives CANLGAPTATGELFF.

Ten or more counts support this clonotype. This chain uses TRBV3-1 with TRBJ2-5; unclear D gene. Germline V gene sequence: CDR1 LGHDT, CDR2 YNNKEL (reference sequence). The CDR3 has 14 residues. Trimming shortened V by 0 bases and J by 4 bases, and 9 bases separated the two germline ends. The CDR3 protein is CASSQDQERETQYF. The CDR3 DNA reads TGTGCCAGCAGCCAAGATCAGGAGCGAGAGACCCAGTACTTC.

The chain is built from TRBV20-1 and TRBJ2-4, with TRBD2 matching 8 bases. V was clipped by 6 bases and J by 1 base; unmatched bases: 5. CDR3 size: 14 residues. Germline V CDR1 and CDR2: DFQATT, SNEGSKA (reference sequence). CDR3 sequence reads: CSAKRETAKNIQYF. The DNA for the CDR3 is TGCAGTGCCAAGCGGGAGACGGCCAAAAACATTCAGTACTTC.

The sample holds many counts of this clonotype. V and J are TRBV6-1 and TRBJ2-7; TRBD1 matches at 9 bases. After removal of 8 bases from V and 6 bases from J, the junction contained 8 bases not matched to a gene. The CDR3 contains 13 residues. Germline V lookup: CDR1 MNHNS, CDR2 SASEGT. CDR3 DNA: TGTGCCAGCGGTCGGGACAGGGTCCGCGAGCAGTACTTC. It encodes CASGRDRVREQYF.

This clonotype was detected a few times. This chain uses TRBV27 with TRBJ2-7; 8 bases map to TRBD1. The V gene end was trimmed by 5 bases and the J gene end by 2 bases; junction bases not matched to a gene: 5. The CDR3 has 14 amino acids. Germline V gene lookup returns CDR1 MNHEY and CDR2 SMNVEV (reference sequence). CDR3 sequence: CASSTRTGPYEQYF. The CDR3 nucleotides read TGTGCCAGCAGTACGCGGACAGGGCCCTACGAGCAGTACTTC.

This clonotype showed up many times. This CDR3 is CASSLQGATEAFF. Here the CDR3 DNA reads TGTGCCAGCAGCTTACAGGGGGCGACTGAAGCTTTCTTT. The chain is built from TRBV7-2 and TRBJ1-1; TRBD1 matches 8 bases. The CDR3 runs 13 residues. The germline V gene has CDR1 SGHTA and CDR2 FQGNSA. With 2 bases clipped from V and 5 bases from J, the junction kept 1 base outside the gene matches.

This clonotype showed up many times. The chain employs TRBV6-1 and TRBJ2-7; D remains ambiguous. V was clipped by 4 bases and J by 3 bases, with 19 bases between them. The length of the CDR3 is 16 residues. CDR1 is MNHNS and CDR2 is SASEGT in the germline V gene. CDR3 nucleotides: TGTGCCAGCAGTGCACCTTTCTCTACAGCGATCTACGAGCAGTACTTC. The encoded protein is CASSAPFSTAIYEQYF.

This clonotype was seen at least ten times. This sequence joins TRBV12-3 or TRBV12-4 and TRBJ2-5; D call uncertain. Trimming pared 3 bases from V and 4 bases from J, leaving 9 bases between. The CDR3 loop spans 13 amino acids. The CDR3 sequence is CASSFYGRETQYF. As DNA, the CDR3 is TGTGCCAGCAGTTTTTACGGCCGAGAGACCCAGTACTTC.

This clonotype has a count of ten or more. The chain employs TRBV19 and TRBJ2-7; 10 bases fit TRBD1. The length of the CDR3 is 15 residues. Germline V gene lookup returns CDR1 LNHDA and CDR2 SQIVND (reference sequence). Unmatched junction bases numbered 10, after V lost 4 bases and J lost 7 bases. The CDR3 DNA is TGTGCCAGTAGTACCGGGACAGGGGTGCGCGGGGAGCAGTACTTC. This encodes CASSTGTGVRGEQYF.

The chain employs TRBV7-9 and TRBJ2-7; D assignment may be TRBD1 or TRBD2 (6 bases each). CDR1 and CDR2 from the germline V gene are SEHNR and FQNEAQ (reference sequence). Trimming left V 5 bases short and J 6 bases short, with 23 bases between. The CDR3 is 16 amino acids. The DNA for the CDR3 is TGTGCCAGCAGCCTATGGACAGAGCCGGGAGCAGTCGAGCAGTACTTC. It yields the protein CASSLWTEPGAVEQYF. The full variable domain, completed using reference TRBV7-9 and TRBJ2-7, is DTGVSQNPRHKITKRGQNVTFRCDPISEHNRLYWYRQTLGQGPEFLTYFQNEAQLEKSRLLSDRFSAERPKGSFSTLEIQRTEQGDSAMYLCASSLWTEPGAVEQYFGPGTRLTVT.